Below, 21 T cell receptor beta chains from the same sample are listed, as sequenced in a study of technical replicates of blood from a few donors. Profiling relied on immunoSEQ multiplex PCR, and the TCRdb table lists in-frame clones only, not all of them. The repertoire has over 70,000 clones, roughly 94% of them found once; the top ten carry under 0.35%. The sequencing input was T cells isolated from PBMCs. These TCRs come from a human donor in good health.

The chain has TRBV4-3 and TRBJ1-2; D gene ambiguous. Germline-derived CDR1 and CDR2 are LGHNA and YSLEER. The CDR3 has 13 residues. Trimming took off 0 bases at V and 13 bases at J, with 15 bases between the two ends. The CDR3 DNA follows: TGCGCCAGCAGCCAAGATTTTATGGGCGCAAGCACCTTC. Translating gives CASSQDFMGASTF.

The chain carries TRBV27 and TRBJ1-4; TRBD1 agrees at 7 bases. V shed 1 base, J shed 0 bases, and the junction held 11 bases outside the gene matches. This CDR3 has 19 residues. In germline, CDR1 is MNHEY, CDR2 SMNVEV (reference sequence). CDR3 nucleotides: TGTGCCAGCAGTTTATTGGGACAGACACGACCTTCAACTAATGAAAAACTGTTTTTT. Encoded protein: CASSLLGQTRPSTNEKLFF.

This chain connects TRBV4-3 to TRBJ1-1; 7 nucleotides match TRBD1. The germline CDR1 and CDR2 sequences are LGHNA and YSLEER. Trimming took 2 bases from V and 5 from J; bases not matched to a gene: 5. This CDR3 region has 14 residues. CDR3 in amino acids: CASSQFQGETEAFF. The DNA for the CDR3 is TGCGCCAGCAGCCAATTCCAGGGGGAAACTGAAGCTTTCTTT.

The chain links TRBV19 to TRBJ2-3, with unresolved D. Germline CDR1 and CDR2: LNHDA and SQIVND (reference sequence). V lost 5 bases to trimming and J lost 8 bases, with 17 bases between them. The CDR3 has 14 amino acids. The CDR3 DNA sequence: TGTGCCAGTAGTTCTACTATTCCCCGTGGTACGCAGTATTTT. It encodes CASSSTIPRGTQYF.

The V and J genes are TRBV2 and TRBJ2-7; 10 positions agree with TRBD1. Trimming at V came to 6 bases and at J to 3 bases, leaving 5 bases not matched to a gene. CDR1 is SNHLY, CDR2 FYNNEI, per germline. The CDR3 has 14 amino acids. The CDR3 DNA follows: TGTGCCAGCAGGGCCGGGACAGGGGACTACGAGCAGTACTTC. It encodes CASRAGTGDYEQYF.

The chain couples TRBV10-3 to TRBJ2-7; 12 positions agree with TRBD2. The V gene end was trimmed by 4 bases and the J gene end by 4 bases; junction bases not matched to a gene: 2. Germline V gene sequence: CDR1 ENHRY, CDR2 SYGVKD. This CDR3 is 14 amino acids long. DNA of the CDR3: TGTGCCATCAGTGCGACTAGCGGGAGTTACGAGCAGTACTTC. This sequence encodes CAISATSGSYEQYF.

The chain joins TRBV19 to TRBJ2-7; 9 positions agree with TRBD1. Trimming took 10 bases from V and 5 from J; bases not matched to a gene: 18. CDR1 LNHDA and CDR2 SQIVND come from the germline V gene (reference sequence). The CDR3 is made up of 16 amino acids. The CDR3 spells CATSNLPGQGVDEQYF. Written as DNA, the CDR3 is TGTGCCACTTCTAACTTACCGGGACAGGGAGTCGACGAGCAGTACTTC.

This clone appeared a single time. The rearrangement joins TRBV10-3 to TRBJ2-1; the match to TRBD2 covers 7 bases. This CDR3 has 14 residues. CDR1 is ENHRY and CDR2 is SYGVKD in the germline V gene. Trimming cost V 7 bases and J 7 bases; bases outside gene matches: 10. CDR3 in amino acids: CAINRGGPKNEQFF. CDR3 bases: TGTGCCATCAACCGGGGAGGGCCTAAAAATGAGCAGTTCTTC.

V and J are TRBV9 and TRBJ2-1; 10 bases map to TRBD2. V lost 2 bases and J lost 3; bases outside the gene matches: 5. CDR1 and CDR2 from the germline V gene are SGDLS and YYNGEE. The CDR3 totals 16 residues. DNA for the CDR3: TGTGCCAGCAGCGTCCACGGGACTAGCGTCTACAATGAGCAGTTCTTC. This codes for CASSVHGTSVYNEQFF.

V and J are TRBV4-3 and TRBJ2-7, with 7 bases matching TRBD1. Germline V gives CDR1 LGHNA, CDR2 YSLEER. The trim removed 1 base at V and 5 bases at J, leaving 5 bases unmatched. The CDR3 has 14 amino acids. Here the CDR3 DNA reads TGCGCCAGCAGCCAAGGACAGGGCGGCGACGAGCAGTACTTC. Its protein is CASSQGQGGDEQYF.

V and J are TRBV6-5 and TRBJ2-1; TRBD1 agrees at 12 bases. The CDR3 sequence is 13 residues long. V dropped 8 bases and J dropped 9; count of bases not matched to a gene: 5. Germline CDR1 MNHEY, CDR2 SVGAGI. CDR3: CASRDRGRREQFF. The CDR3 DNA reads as TGTGCCAGCCGGGACAGGGGGCGCCGTGAGCAGTTCTTC.

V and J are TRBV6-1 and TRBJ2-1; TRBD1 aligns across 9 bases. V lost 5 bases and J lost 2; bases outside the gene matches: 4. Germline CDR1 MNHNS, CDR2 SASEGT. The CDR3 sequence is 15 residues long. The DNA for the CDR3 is TGTGCCAGCAGTAGGACAGGGGAAACCTACAATGAGCAGTTCTTC. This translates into CASSRTGETYNEQFF.

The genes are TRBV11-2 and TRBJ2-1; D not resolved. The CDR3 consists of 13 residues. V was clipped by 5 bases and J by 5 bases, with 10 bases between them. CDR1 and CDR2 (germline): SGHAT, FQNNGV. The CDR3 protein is CASSPIPDNEQFF. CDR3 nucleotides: TGTGCCAGCAGCCCAATCCCAGACAATGAGCAGTTCTTC.

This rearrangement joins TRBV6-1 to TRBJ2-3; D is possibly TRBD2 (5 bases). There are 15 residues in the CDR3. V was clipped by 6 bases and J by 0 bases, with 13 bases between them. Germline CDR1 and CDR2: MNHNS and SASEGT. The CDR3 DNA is TGTGCCAGCAGCGGCGGGCGGCATAGCACAGATACGCAGTATTTT. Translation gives CASSGGRHSTDTQYF.

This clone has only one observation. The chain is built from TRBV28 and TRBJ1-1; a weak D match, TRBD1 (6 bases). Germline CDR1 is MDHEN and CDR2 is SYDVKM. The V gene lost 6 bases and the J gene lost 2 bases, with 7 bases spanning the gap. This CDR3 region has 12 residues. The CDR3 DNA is TGTGCCAGCAGGGACAGTAACACTGAAGCTTTCTTT. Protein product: CASRDSNTEAFF.

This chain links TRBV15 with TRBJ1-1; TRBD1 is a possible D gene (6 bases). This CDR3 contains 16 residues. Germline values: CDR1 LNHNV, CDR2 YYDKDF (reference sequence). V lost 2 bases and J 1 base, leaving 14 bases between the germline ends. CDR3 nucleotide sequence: TGTGCCACCAGCAGATTACAGGGCATGGGGAACACTGAAGCTTTCTTT. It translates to CATSRLQGMGNTEAFF.

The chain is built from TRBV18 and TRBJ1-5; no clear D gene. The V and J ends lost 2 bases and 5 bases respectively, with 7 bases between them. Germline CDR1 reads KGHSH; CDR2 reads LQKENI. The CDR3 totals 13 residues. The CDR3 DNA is TGTGCCAGCTCACCAAATGGAGATCAGCCCCAGCATTTT. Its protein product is CASSPNGDQPQHF. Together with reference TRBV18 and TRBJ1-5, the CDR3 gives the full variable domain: NAGVMQNPRHLVRRRGQEARLRCSPMKGHSHVYWYRQLPEEGLKFMVYLQKENIIDESGMPKERFSAEFPKEGPSILRIQQVVRGDSAAYFCASSPNGDQPQHFGDGTRLSIL.

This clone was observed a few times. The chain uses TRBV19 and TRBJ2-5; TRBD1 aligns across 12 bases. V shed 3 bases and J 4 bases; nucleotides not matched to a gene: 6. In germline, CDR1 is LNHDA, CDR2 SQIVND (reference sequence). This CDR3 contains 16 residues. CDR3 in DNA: TGTGCCAGTAGTATTGGGGGACAGGGGGCAAGAGAGACCCAGTACTTC. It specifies CASSIGGQGARETQYF.

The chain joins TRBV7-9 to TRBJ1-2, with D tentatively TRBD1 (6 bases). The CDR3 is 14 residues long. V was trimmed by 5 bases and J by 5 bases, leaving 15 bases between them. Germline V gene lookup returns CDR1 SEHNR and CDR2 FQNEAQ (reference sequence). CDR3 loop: CASSIDRTVYGYTF. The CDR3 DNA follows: TGTGCCAGCAGCATCGATAGGACAGTTTATGGCTACACCTTC.

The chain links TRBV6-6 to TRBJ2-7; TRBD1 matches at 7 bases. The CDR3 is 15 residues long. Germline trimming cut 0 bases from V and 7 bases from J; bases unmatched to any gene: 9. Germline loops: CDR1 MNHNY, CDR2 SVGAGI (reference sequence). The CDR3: CASSYSPDRSGEQYF. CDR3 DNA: TGTGCCAGCAGTTACTCGCCGGACAGGTCAGGGGAGCAGTACTTC.

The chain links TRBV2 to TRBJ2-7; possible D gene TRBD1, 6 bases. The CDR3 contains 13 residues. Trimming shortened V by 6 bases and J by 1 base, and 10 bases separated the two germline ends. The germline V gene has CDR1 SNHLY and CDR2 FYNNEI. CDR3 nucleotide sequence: TGTGCCAGCAGGGACAGCTTATCCTACGAGCAGTACTTC. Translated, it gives CASRDSLSYEQYF.